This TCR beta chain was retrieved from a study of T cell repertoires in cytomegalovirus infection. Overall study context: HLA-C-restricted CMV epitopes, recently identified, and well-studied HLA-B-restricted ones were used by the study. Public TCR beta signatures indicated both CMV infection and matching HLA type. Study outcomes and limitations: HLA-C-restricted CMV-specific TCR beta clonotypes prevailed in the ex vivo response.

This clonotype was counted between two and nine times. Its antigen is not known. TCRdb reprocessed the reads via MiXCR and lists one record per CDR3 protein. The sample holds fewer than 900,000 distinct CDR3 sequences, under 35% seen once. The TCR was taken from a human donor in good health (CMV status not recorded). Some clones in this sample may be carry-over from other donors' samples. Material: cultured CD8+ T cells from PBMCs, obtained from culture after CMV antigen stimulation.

The CDR3 DNA is TGTGCCAGCAGTGCCTTGGGGGGGTCCAGCGTCACTGAAGCTTTCTTT. Amino acid sequence: CASSALGGSSVTEAFF. This chain uses TRBV25-1 with TRBJ1-1; TRBD1 is a possible D gene (5 bases). The CDR3 is made up of 16 amino acids. Trimming took 4 bases from V and 4 from J, leaving 19 bases between them. Per germline, CDR1 MGHDK and CDR2 SYGVNS.